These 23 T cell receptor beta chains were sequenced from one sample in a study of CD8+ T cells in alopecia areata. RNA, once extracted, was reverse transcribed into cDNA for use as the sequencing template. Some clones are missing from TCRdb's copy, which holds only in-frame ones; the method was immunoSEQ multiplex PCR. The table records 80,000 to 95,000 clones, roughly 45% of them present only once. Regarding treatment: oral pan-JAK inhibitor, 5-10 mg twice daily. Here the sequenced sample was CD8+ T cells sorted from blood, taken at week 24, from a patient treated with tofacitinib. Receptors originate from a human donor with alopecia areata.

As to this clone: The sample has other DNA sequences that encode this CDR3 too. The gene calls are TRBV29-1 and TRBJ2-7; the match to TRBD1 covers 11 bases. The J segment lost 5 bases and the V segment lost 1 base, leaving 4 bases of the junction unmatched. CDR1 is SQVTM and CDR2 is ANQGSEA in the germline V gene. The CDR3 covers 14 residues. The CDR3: CSVEGGQGANEQYF. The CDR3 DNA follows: TGCAGCGTTGAAGGCGGACAGGGGGCGAACGAGCAGTACTTC.

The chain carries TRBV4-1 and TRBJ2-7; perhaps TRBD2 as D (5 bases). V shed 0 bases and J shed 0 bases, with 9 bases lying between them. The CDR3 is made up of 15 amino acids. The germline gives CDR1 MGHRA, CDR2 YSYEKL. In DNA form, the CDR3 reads TGCGCCAGCAGCCAAGAGGACTCCATCTCCTACGAGCAGTACTTC. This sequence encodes CASSQEDSISYEQYF.

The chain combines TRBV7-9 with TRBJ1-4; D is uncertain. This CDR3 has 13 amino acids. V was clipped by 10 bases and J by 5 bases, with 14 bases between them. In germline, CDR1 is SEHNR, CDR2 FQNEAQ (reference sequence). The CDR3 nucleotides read TGTGCCACCAGAAGGTTTTGGAATGAAAAACTGTTTTTT. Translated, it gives CATRRFWNEKLFF.

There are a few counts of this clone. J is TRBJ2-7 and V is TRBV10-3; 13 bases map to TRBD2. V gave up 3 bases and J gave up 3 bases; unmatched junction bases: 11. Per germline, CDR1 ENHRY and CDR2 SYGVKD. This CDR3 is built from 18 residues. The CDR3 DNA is TGTGCCATCAGTGACGACGGGACTAGCGGGAAAGCCCTCTACGAGCAGTACTTC. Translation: CAISDDGTSGKALYEQYF.

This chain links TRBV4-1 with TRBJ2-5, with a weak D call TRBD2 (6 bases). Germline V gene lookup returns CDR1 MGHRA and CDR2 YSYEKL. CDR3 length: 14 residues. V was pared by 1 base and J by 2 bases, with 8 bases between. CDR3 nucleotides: TGCGCCAGCAGCCAAGCAGGGACTCAAGAGACCCAGTACTTC. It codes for CASSQAGTQETQYF.

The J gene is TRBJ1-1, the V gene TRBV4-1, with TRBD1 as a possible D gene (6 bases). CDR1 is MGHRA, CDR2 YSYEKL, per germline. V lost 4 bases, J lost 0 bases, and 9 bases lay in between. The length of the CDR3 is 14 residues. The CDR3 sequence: CASSPRGLNTEAFF. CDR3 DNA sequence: TGCGCCAGCAGCCCCCGGGGGCTGAACACTGAAGCTTTCTTT.

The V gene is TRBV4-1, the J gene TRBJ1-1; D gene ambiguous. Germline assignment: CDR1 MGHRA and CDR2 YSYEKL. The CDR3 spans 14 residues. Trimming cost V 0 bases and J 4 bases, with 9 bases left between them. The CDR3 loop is CASSQDQRFTEAFF. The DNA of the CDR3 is TGCGCCAGCAGCCAAGATCAAAGGTTCACTGAAGCTTTCTTT.

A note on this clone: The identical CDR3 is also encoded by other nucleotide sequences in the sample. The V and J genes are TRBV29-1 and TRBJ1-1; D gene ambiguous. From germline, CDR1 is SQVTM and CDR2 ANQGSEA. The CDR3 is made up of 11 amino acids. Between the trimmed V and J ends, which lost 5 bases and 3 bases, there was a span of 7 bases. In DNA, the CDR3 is TGCAGCGTTCATCGCGACACTGAAGCTTTCTTT. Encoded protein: CSVHRDTEAFF.

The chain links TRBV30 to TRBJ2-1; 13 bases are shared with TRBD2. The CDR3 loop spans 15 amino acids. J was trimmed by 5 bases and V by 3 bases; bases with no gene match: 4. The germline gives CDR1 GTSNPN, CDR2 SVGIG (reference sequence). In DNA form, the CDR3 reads TGTGCCTGGAGCCCAACTAGCGGGAGGGACAATGAGCAGTTCTTC. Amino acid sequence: CAWSPTSGRDNEQFF.

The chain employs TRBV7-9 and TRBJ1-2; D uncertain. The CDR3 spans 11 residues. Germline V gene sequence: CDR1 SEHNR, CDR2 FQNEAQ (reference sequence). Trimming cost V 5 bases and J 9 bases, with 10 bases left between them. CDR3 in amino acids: CASSPGGSYTF. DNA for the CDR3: TGTGCCAGCAGCCCCGGAGGAAGCTACACCTTC.

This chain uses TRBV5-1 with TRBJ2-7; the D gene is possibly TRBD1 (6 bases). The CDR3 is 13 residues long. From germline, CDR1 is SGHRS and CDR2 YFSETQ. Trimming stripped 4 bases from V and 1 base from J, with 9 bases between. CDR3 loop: CASSPTGSYEQYF. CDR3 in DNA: TGCGCCAGCAGCCCCACAGGGTCCTACGAGCAGTACTTC.

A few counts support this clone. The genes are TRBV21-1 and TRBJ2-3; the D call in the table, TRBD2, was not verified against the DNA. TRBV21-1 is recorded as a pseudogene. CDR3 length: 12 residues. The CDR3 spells CASTLAGGTQYF. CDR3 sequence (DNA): TGTGCCAGCACCCTGGCGGGTGGTACGCAGTATTTT.

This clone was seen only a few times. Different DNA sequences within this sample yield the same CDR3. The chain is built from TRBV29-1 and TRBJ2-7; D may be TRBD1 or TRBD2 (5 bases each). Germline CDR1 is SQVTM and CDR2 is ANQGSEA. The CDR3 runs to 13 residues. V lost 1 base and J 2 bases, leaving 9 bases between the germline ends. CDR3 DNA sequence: TGCAGCGTTGAAGGAGGGGTTCCCTACGAGCAGTACTTC. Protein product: CSVEGGVPYEQYF.

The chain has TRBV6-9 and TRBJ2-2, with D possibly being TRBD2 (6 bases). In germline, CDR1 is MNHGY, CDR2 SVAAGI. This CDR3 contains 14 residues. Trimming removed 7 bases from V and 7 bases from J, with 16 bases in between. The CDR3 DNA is TGTGCCAGCATGGGGGAGGCCAAAGGCGGGGAGCTGTTTTTT. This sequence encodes CASMGEAKGGELFF.

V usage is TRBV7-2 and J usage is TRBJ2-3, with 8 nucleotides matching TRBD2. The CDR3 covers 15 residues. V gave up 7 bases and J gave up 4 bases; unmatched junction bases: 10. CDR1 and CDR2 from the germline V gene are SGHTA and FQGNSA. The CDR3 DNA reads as TGTGCCAGCAACGAAGGCGGGGGGCAGGCAGATACGCAGTATTTT. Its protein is CASNEGGGQADTQYF.

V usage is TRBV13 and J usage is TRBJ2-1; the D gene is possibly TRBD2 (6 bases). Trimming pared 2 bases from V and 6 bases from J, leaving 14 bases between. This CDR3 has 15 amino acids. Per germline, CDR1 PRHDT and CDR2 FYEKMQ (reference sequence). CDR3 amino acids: CASSLRRDPFNEQFF. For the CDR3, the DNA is TGTGCCAGCAGCTTACGGCGGGACCCTTTCAATGAGCAGTTCTTC.

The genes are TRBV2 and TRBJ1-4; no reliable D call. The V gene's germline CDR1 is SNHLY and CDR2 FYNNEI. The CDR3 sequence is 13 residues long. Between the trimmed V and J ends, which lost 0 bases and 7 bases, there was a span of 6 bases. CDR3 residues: CASSEAGTEKLFF. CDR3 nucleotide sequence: TGTGCCAGCAGTGAAGCCGGCACTGAAAAACTGTTTTTT. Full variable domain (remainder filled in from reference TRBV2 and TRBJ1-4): EPEVTQTPSHQVTQMGQEVILRCVPISNHLYFYWYRQILGQKVEFLVSFYNNEISEKSEIFDDQFSVERPDGSNFTLKIRSTKLEDSAMYFCASSEAGTEKLFFGSGTQLSVL.

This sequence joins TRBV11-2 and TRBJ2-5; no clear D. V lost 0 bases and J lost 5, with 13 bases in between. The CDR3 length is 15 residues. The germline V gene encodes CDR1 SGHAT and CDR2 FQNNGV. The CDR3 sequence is CASSLEYSPGETQYF. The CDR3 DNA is TGTGCCAGCAGCTTAGAATACAGCCCTGGGGAGACCCAGTACTTC.

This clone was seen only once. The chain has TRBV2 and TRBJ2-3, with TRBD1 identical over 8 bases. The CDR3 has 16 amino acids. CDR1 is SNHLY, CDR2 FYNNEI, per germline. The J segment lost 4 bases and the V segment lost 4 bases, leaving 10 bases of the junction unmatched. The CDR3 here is CASSVVQGVLADTQYF. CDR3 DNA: TGTGCCAGCAGTGTAGTACAGGGGGTTTTGGCAGATACGCAGTATTTT.

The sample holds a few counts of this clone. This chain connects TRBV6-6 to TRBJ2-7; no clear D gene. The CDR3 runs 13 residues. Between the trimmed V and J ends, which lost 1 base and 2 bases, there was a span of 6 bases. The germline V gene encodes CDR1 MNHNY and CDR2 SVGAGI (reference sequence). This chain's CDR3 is CASSYYSTYEQYF. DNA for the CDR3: TGTGCCAGCAGTTACTATTCAACCTACGAGCAGTACTTC.

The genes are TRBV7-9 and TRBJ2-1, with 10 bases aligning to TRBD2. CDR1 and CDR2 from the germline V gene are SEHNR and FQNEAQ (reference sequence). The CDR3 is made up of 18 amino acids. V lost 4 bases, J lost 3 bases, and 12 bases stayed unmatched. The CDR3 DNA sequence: TGTGCCAGCAGCTCCGTTAGCGGGAGGCCCGAAAGCTACAATGAGCAGTTCTTC. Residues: CASSSVSGRPESYNEQFF.

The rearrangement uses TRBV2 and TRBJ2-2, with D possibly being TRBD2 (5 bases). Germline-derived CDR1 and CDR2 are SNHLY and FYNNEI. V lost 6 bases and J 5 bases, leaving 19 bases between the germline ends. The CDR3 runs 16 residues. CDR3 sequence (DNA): TGTGCCAGCAGCCTTAGCGCAAGGGTTGTTACCGGGGAGCTGTTTTTT. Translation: CASSLSARVVTGELFF. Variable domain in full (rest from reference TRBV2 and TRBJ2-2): EPEVTQTPSHQVTQMGQEVILRCVPISNHLYFYWYRQILGQKVEFLVSFYNNEISEKSEIFDDQFSVERPDGSNFTLKIRSTKLEDSAMYFCASSLSARVVTGELFFGEGSRLTVL.

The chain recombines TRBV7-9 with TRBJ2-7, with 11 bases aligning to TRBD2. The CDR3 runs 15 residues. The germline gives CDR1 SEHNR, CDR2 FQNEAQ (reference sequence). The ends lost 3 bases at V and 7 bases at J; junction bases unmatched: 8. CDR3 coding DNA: TGTGCCAGCAGCTTGGGGGGGACTAGCGGCCCAGAGCAGTACTTC. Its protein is CASSLGGTSGPEQYF. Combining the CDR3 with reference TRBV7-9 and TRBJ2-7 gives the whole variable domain DTGVSQNPRHKITKRGQNVTFRCDPISEHNRLYWYRQTLGQGPEFLTYFQNEAQLEKSRLLSDRFSAERPKGSFSTLEIQRTEQGDSAMYLCASSLGGTSGPEQYFGPGTRLTVT.